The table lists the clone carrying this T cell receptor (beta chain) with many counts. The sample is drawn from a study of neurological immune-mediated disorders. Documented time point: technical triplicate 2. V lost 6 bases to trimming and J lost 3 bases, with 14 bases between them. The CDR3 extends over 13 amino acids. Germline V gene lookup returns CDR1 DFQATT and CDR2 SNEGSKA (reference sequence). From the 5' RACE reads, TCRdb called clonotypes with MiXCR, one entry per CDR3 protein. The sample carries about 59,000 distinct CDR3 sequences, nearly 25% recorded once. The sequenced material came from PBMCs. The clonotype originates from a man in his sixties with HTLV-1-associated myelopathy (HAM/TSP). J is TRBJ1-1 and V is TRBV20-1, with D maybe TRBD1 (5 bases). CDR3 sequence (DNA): TGCAGTGCAGTGGGGGAAGCGGACACTGAAGCTTTCTTT. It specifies CSAVGEADTEAFF.